This TCR beta chain derives from a study of identical twins. This clonotype was seen only a few times. Its specificity is unknown. Points from the study as a whole: Beta clonotypes that were abundant in cord blood contained fewer insertions, a pattern absent from memory repertoires.

Addition of a universal primer site occurred through template switching, and cDNA carried unique molecular identifiers. Using its own MiXCR run on the 5' RACE reads, TCRdb lists one record per CDR3 protein. The sample includes more than 1.5 million distinct CDR3 sequences, about 30% of them seen just once. The CDR3 sequence is 15 residues long. V was cut by 0 bases and J by 3 bases, with 12 bases left in between. Germline loops: CDR1 LGHDT, CDR2 YNNKEL (reference sequence). Sequenced sample: cord blood. This sequence was found in a newborn girl in good health. This rearrangement joins TRBV3-1 to TRBJ2-7, with D tentatively TRBD2 (6 bases). In nucleotides, the CDR3 is TGTGCCAGCAGCCAAGAATTGGTTAGCGGCTACGAGCAGTACTTC. It yields the protein CASSQELVSGYEQYF.